The T cell receptor beta chain under discussion was sequenced for a study of early T cells in non-severe SARS-CoV-2 infection (dated by TCRdb to 2020 to 2022). Describing the broader study: Because TCR sequencing relied on bulk RNA taken from unsorted whole blood, pairing of alpha and beta chains was not possible. Here is what the overall study found, with its caveats: Matching against VDJdb was skewed toward anti-spike CD8 responses, likely underestimated virus-specific expansions, and missed private and CD4 specificities.

This clonotype was seen at least ten times. Its antigen is currently not known. No base quality information exists; no much larger clone differs at one position. Receptors were amplified or captured by 5' RACE. The instrument given in TCRdb is NextSeq 500. Unique molecular identifiers were attached to individual cDNA molecules in the TCR library protocol so that sequencing error and PCR bias could be corrected. Both TCR alpha and beta chains were sequenced, and tight co-correlation was observed between alpha and beta sequence abundances in each sample. As for the authors' bioinformatics: Decombinator V4 was used to perform V gene, J gene and CDR3 annotation of TCR sequences. TCRs were defined as expanded if a significant change between any two time points was detected under a Poisson model with p below 0.0001. TCR abundances were normalised to the total number of TCRs sequenced per sample and were expressed as counts per million. TRAV1-2 paired with TRAJ12, TRAJ20 or TRAJ33 defined MAIT TCRs, while TRAV10 paired with TRAJ18 defined iNKT TCRs. A search of VDJdb, accessed on 1 November 2021, was run for TCRs annotated to CMV, EBV and SARS-CoV-2, with TCRs annotated for multiple antigens excluded. TCRdb redid the processing of the public reads, applying fastp at Q25 and MiXCR, and retained in-frame beta chains. CDR3 protein duplicates are merged, each entry listing the most common genes and DNA. TCRdb, not the authors, supplied the V and J calls. This sample has some 61,000 distinct CDR3 sequences in its table, and 8.5% to 12% of those were observed once. Together, the top ten hold approximately 4.1% of the sample.

Set within a cohort of healthcare workers in London, UK, this nested case-control study involved weekly PCR testing of nasopharyngeal swabs along with blood sampling. Healthcare workers were enrolled in the week of the UK lockdown, from 23 to 31 March 2020, and were followed every week for up to roughly 16 weeks. V is reduced by 2 bases and J by 5 bases, leaving a spacing of 9 bases between them. As encoded in the germline V gene (reference sequence), CDR1 is DFQATT while CDR2 is SNEGSKA. The CDR3 runs 12 amino acids, cysteine and phenylalanine included. Only the CDR3 DNA stays, 36 bases, in frame from base 1.

The rearranged segments are TRBV20-1 and TRBJ2-5; possibly the D gene is TRBD1, per 5 matching bases. Sequenced material: whole blood. The TCR was taken from an adult who was a healthcare worker with PCR-confirmed SARS-CoV-2 infection or an uninfected control (not recorded which). The CDR3 has the sequence CSARSRDETQYF. The nucleotides read TGCAGTGCTAGAAGCAGGGATGAGACCCAGTACTTC.